A selection of T cell receptor beta chains follows, all from one sample in a study of beta chain bispecific antibodies for T cell cancers. These receptors' antigens are unknown. In TCRdb, the 5' RACE reads were re-called with MiXCR into one record per CDR3 protein. The table records roughly 19,000 distinct CDR3 sequences, approximately 2.2% of them present only once. The sample in question was healthy donor T cells cultured with leukemia cells, obtained from a culture containing a bispecific antibody targeting TCR Vbeta12. The source is a human donor in good health. Some clones in this sample may be carry-over from other donors' samples. Both conserved end residues are part of each CDR3. Fields, in order: clone size, D gene, V gene, J gene, CDR3 protein, CDR3 DNA. The D gene is left open where the match is weak. The size field is filled for only some rows; it gives once, few, many or a size class.

abundance: many
d_gene: TRBD1
v_gene: TRBV27
j_gene: TRBJ1-6
CDR3aa: CASSPGQTNSPLHF
CDR3nt: TGTGCCAGCAGTCCGGGACAGACTAATTCACCCCTCCACTTT

abundance: NA
d_gene: TRBD1
v_gene: TRBV5-4
j_gene: TRBJ1-6
CDR3aa: CASSLPGQGYNSPLHF
CDR3nt: TGTGCCAGCAGCCTCCCAGGACAGGGATATAATTCACCCCTCCACTTT

abundance: many
d_gene: TRBD2
v_gene: TRBV27
j_gene: TRBJ2-2
CDR3aa: CASNALAGGGGTGELFF
CDR3nt: TGTGCCAGTAATGCACTAGCGGGGGGCGGAGGCACCGGGGAGCTGTTTTTT

abundance: many
d_gene: NA
v_gene: TRBV3-1
j_gene: TRBJ1-1
CDR3aa: CASSNPQTGPFTEAFF
CDR3nt: TGTGCCAGCAGCAACCCTCAGACAGGTCCCTTCACTGAAGCTTTCTTT

abundance: many
d_gene: NA
v_gene: TRBV27
j_gene: TRBJ1-5
CDR3aa: CASSRKLEGQPQHF
CDR3nt: TGTGCCAGCAGCCGAAAACTCGAGGGCCAGCCCCAGCATTTT

abundance: few
d_gene: NA
v_gene: TRBV30
j_gene: TRBJ2-3
CDR3aa: CAWSVTDTQYF
CDR3nt: TGTGCCTGGAGTGTTACAGATACGCAGTATTTT

abundance: few
d_gene: NA
v_gene: TRBV12-5
j_gene: TRBJ1-5
CDR3aa: CASDVDSNQPQHF
CDR3nt: TGTGCTAGTGATGTGGATAGCAATCAGCCCCAGCATTTT

abundance: medium-sized
d_gene: NA
v_gene: TRBV28
j_gene: TRBJ2-7
CDR3aa: CATESTYEQYF
CDR3nt: TGTGCCACCGAATCCACCTACGAGCAGTACTTC

abundance: NA
d_gene: NA
v_gene: TRBV6-2/TRBV6-3
j_gene: TRBJ1-1
CDR3aa: CASSRLPRTTDLRTEAFF
CDR3nt: TGTGCCAGCAGTCGACTACCCAGGACGACAGACCTTCGCACTGAAGCTTTCTTT

abundance: many
d_gene: NA
v_gene: TRBV12-5
j_gene: TRBJ2-1
CDR3aa: CASGLFGGDEQFF
CDR3nt: TGTGCTAGTGGTTTGTTTGGGGGAGATGAGCAGTTCTTC

abundance: many
d_gene: TRBD1
v_gene: TRBV5-6
j_gene: TRBJ1-5
CDR3aa: CASSSQGGRQPQHF
CDR3nt: TGTGCCAGCAGCTCACAGGGGGGAAGGCAGCCCCAGCATTTT

abundance: many
d_gene: NA
v_gene: TRBV9
j_gene: TRBJ2-3
CDR3aa: CASSVKGTDTQYF
CDR3nt: TGTGCCAGCAGTGTAAAAGGCACAGATACGCAGTATTTT

abundance: many
d_gene: NA
v_gene: TRBV2
j_gene: TRBJ2-7
CDR3aa: CASRDGGTYEQYF
CDR3nt: TGTGCCAGCAGGGACGGTGGGACCTACGAGCAGTACTTC

abundance: many
d_gene: NA
v_gene: TRBV28
j_gene: TRBJ2-1
CDR3aa: CASSSDVIWFTFF
CDR3nt: TGTGCCAGCAGTTCGGACGTAATCTGGTTTACGTTCTTC

abundance: medium-sized
d_gene: NA
v_gene: TRBV20-1
j_gene: TRBJ2-2
CDR3aa: CSASRNWRGGYPGGELFF
CDR3nt: TGCAGTGCTAGTAGAAATTGGAGGGGGGGCTATCCCGGCGGGGAGCTGTTTTTT

abundance: many
d_gene: TRBD2
v_gene: TRBV9
j_gene: TRBJ2-1
CDR3aa: CASSAPAGWNEQFF
CDR3nt: TGTGCCAGCAGCGCCCCAGCGGGGTGGAATGAGCAGTTCTTC

abundance: many
d_gene: NA
v_gene: TRBV10-1
j_gene: TRBJ2-1
CDR3aa: CASSESRVNYNEQFF
CDR3nt: TGCGCCAGCAGTGAGTCCAGGGTGAATTACAATGAGCAGTTCTTC

abundance: many
d_gene: NA
v_gene: TRBV13
j_gene: TRBJ1-1
CDR3aa: CASSFVTAWEPGDTEAFF
CDR3nt: TGTGCCAGCAGCTTCGTAACGGCGTGGGAGCCCGGTGACACTGAAGCTTTCTTT

abundance: many
d_gene: NA
v_gene: TRBV2
j_gene: TRBJ2-5
CDR3aa: CASRDSRTMGETQYF
CDR3nt: TGTGCCAGCAGGGACAGCAGAACGATGGGAGAGACCCAGTACTTC

abundance: many
d_gene: NA
v_gene: TRBV19
j_gene: TRBJ2-7
CDR3aa: CASSIAGYEQYF
CDR3nt: TGTGCCAGTAGTATAGCAGGCTACGAGCAGTACTTC

abundance: many
d_gene: NA
v_gene: TRBV20-1
j_gene: TRBJ2-7
CDR3aa: CSPDSADSYEQYF
CDR3nt: TGCAGTCCGGACAGTGCAGATTCCTACGAGCAGTACTTC

abundance: few
d_gene: NA
v_gene: TRBV19
j_gene: TRBJ1-3
CDR3aa: CASSMGVSGNTIYF
CDR3nt: TGTGCCAGTAGTATGGGGGTCTCTGGAAACACCATATATTTT

abundance: many
d_gene: NA
v_gene: TRBV10-3
j_gene: TRBJ1-1
CDR3aa: CAISATLGNTEAFF
CDR3nt: TGTGCCATCAGTGCAACTCTGGGGAACACTGAAGCTTTCTTT

abundance: medium-sized
d_gene: TRBD2
v_gene: TRBV14
j_gene: TRBJ2-7
CDR3aa: CASSQDRPSGGLSYEQYF
CDR3nt: TGTGCCAGCAGCCAAGATCGGCCTAGCGGGGGGCTCTCCTACGAGCAGTACTTC

abundance: many
d_gene: TRBD2
v_gene: TRBV28
j_gene: TRBJ2-7
CDR3aa: CASSGTSGVHEQYF
CDR3nt: TGTGCCAGCAGCGGGACTAGCGGGGTCCACGAGCAGTACTTC

abundance: many
d_gene: TRBD2
v_gene: TRBV5-1
j_gene: TRBJ2-1
CDR3aa: CASSFGRSGGAGDEQFF
CDR3nt: TGCGCCAGCAGCTTTGGGCGAAGCGGGGGGGCCGGGGATGAGCAGTTCTTC

abundance: many
d_gene: NA
v_gene: TRBV19
j_gene: TRBJ1-1
CDR3aa: CASRPGFTEAFF
CDR3nt: TGTGCCAGTAGGCCAGGGTTCACTGAAGCTTTCTTT

abundance: many
d_gene: TRBD1
v_gene: TRBV9
j_gene: TRBJ1-1
CDR3aa: CASSGGQGTEAFF
CDR3nt: TGTGCCAGCAGCGGTGGACAGGGCACTGAAGCTTTCTTT

abundance: many
d_gene: NA
v_gene: TRBV13
j_gene: TRBJ1-5
CDR3aa: CASSLGTGNQPQHF
CDR3nt: TGTGCCAGCAGCTTAGGGACAGGCAATCAGCCCCAGCATTTT

abundance: many
d_gene: NA
v_gene: TRBV5-1
j_gene: TRBJ2-5
CDR3aa: CASSPPELETQYF
CDR3nt: TGCGCCAGCAGCCCCCCCGAGTTGGAGACCCAGTACTTC

abundance: many
d_gene: NA
v_gene: TRBV5-1
j_gene: TRBJ2-5
CDR3aa: CASSWTVQETQYF
CDR3nt: TGCGCCAGCAGCTGGACCGTCCAAGAGACCCAGTACTTC

abundance: many
d_gene: NA
v_gene: TRBV7-3
j_gene: TRBJ2-3
CDR3aa: CASSLFPPDTQYF
CDR3nt: TGTGCCAGCAGCTTATTTCCCCCAGATACGCAGTATTTT

abundance: medium-sized
d_gene: NA
v_gene: TRBV27
j_gene: TRBJ2-4
CDR3aa: CASSTSTDRENIQYF
CDR3nt: TGTGCCAGCAGTACCTCGACAGATAGGGAAAACATTCAGTACTTC

abundance: NA
d_gene: TRBD2
v_gene: TRBV2
j_gene: TRBJ2-3
CDR3aa: CASSASGTSGGPGTDTQYF
CDR3nt: TGTGCCAGCAGTGCCTCCGGGACTAGCGGGGGGCCGGGCACAGATACGCAGTATTTT

abundance: many
d_gene: NA
v_gene: TRBV24-1
j_gene: TRBJ2-3
CDR3aa: CATSDLQEGIGDTQYF
CDR3nt: TGTGCCACCAGTGATTTGCAAGAGGGGATCGGCGATACGCAGTATTTT

abundance: few
d_gene: NA
v_gene: TRBV30
j_gene: TRBJ1-1
CDR3aa: CAWSGGGYTEAFF
CDR3nt: TGTGCCTGGAGTGGCGGGGGATACACTGAAGCTTTCTTT

abundance: NA
d_gene: NA
v_gene: TRBV19
j_gene: TRBJ2-2
CDR3aa: CASSDPLTGELFF
CDR3nt: TGTGCCAGTAGCGACCCTCTTACCGGGGAGCTGTTTTTT